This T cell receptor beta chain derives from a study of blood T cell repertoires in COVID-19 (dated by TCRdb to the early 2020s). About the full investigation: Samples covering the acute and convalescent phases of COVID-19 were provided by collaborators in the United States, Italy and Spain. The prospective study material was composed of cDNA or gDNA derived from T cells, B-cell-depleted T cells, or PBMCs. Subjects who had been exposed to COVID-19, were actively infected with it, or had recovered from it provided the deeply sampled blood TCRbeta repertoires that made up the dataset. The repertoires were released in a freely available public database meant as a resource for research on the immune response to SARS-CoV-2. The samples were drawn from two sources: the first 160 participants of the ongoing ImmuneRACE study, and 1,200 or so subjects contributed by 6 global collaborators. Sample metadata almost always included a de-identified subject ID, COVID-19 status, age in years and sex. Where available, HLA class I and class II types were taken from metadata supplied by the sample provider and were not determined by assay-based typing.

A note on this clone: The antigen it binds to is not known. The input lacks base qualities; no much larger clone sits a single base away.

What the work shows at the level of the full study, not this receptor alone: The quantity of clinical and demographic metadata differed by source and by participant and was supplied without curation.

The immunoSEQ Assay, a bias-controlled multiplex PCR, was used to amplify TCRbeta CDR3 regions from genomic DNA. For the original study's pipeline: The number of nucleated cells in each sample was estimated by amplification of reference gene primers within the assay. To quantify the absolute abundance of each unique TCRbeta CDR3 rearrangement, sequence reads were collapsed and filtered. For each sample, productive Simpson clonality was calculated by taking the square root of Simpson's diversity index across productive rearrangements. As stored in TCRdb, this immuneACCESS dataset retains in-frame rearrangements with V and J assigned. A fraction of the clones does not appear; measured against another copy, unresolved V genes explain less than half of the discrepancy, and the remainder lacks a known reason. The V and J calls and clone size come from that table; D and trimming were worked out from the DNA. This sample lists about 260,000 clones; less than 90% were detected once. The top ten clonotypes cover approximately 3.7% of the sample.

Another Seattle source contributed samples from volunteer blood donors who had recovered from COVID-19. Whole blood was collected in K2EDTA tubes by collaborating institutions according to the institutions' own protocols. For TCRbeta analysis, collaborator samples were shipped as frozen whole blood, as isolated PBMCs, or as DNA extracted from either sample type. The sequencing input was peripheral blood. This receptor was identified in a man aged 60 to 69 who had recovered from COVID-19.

The sequenced DNA is TGTGCCAGCAGCGTAGGGGCAACAGGGGCTTGGACCGGGGAGCTGTTTTTT. This translates into CASSVGATGAWTGELFF. The chain couples TRBV9 to TRBJ2-2; the junction holds 7 bases that match TRBD1. After removal of 0 bases from V and 5 bases from J, the junction retains 10 bases not matched to a gene. Spanning cysteine to phenylalanine, the CDR3 consists of 17 amino acids. The retained sequence is limited to the CDR3, 51 bases, with the frame set at the first base. CDR1 and CDR2 were assigned from the germline V gene as SGDLS and YYNGEE. Reference TRBV9 and TRBJ2-2 genes cover what lies past the CDR3, so the full variable domain is DSGVTQTPKHLITATGQRVTLRCSPRSGDLSVYWYQQSLDQGLQFLIQYYNGEERAKGNILERFSAQQFPDLHSELNLSSLELGDSALYFCASSVGATGAWTGELFFGEGSRLTVL.